This T cell receptor (beta chain) was sequenced during a study of blood T cell repertoires in COVID-19. Study-wide background: From the United States, Italy and Spain came samples of acute and convalescent COVID-19.

Source study methods: Amplification of reference gene primers was used by the study to estimate nucleated cell counts. Some clones are missing from TCRdb's copy, which holds only in-frame ones; the method was immunoSEQ multiplex PCR. The DNA was the basis for D and trimming; V, J and clone size are from that table. Among 75,000 to 100,000 clones, about four fifths were seen once, and the ten largest hold approximately 6.7%. This clone has more than one count but fewer than ten. Germline V gives CDR1 SGHRS, CDR2 YFSETQ. The CDR3 is made up of 14 amino acids. The junction had 2 bases not matched to a gene; V was cut back by 0 bases and J by 5 bases.

Sequencing was done on a sample of peripheral blood. The rearrangement joins TRBV5-1 to TRBJ2-3, with 8 bases matching TRBD1. The clonotype comes from a man aged 50 to 60 with active or convalescent COVID-19. CDR3 amino acids: CASSLGDRGDTQYF. For the CDR3, the DNA is TGCGCCAGCAGCTTGGGAGACAGGGGAGATACGCAGTATTTT.